The 32 T cell receptor beta chains in this list originate from one sample, sequenced in a study of T cells in Graves' hyperthyroidism and ophthalmopathy. There were TCR beta CDR3 regions amplified from RNA transcripts. First-round RT-PCR with HTBI primers amplified the TCR CDR3 region. In TCRdb, the multiplex PCR reads were re-called with MiXCR into one record per CDR3 protein. The table lists hundreds of thousands of distinct CDR3 sequences, just over 45% of them singletons. The sequenced material came from peripheral blood or thyroid tissue (not recorded which). The receptors derive from a woman under 30 with Graves' hyperthyroidism.

CDR3 region: CAISPEPGPQYF. Here the CDR3 DNA reads TGTGCCATCAGTCCAGAGCCAGGGCCCCAGTACTTC. The chain has TRBV10-3 and TRBJ2-5; D perhaps matches TRBD1 (5 bases). Germline V gene data show CDR1 as ENHRY and CDR2 as SYGVKD. The V and J ends lost 5 bases and 9 bases respectively, with 13 bases between them. The CDR3 totals 12 residues.

The V gene is TRBV7-9, the J gene TRBJ1-2, with D possibly matching TRBD1 (5 bases). Trimming removed 5 bases at V and 5 bases at J, with 27 bases between. The CDR3 is 18 amino acids. The germline CDR1 and CDR2 sequences are SEHNR and FQNEAQ (reference sequence). CDR3 residues: CASSQESLARHRIYGYTF. The CDR3 nucleotides read TGTGCCAGCAGCCAAGAAAGTTTGGCCCGGCACAGGATTTATGGCTACACCTTC.

This clonotype was counted many times. The rearrangement uses TRBV7-9 and TRBJ1-2, with a weak D call TRBD1 (5 bases). Between the trimmed V and J ends, which lost 5 bases and 3 bases, there was a span of 16 bases. The CDR3 runs to 15 residues. The germline gives CDR1 SEHNR, CDR2 FQNEAQ (reference sequence). The CDR3, as DNA: TGTGCCAGCAGCCGACCTTGGGGAGGGGACTATGGCTACACCTTC. Protein product: CASSRPWGGDYGYTF.

The sample holds one count of this clonotype. In DNA, the CDR3 is TGCAGCGGAGACCCGGGGATTCAAGAGACCCAGTACTTC. Translation: CSGDPGIQETQYF. The chain employs TRBV29-1 and TRBJ2-5; tentatively, D is TRBD2 (5 bases). The CDR3 length is 13 residues. Deletions cut 7 bases from V and 2 bases from J, with 14 bases between. Germline CDR1 and CDR2: SQVTM and ANQGSEA.

This clonotype showed up just a few times. The V and J genes are TRBV2 and TRBJ2-5; 7 nucleotides align to TRBD1. Germline CDR1 and CDR2: SNHLY and FYNNEI. V gave up 3 bases and J gave up 2 bases; unmatched junction bases: 3. The CDR3 contains 14 residues. Here the CDR3 reads CASSDPGQQETQYF. CDR3 nucleotide sequence: TGTGCCAGCAGTGACCCGGGACAGCAAGAGACCCAGTACTTC.

This chain joins TRBV20-1 and TRBJ1-5; D gene ambiguous. In germline, CDR1 is DFQATT, CDR2 SNEGSKA (reference sequence). The germline V and J ends were trimmed by 0 bases and 7 bases, with 13 bases remaining between them. The CDR3 runs to 14 residues. CDR3 loop: CSARDGGSWQPQHF. Written as DNA, the CDR3 is TGCAGTGCTAGAGATGGCGGGTCTTGGCAGCCCCAGCATTTT.

The V call is TRBV5-8, the J call TRBJ2-5; TRBD2 aligns across 12 bases. Trimming at V came to 4 bases and at J to 1 base, leaving 5 bases not matched to a gene. The germline V gene has CDR1 SGHTS and CDR2 YDEGEE. The CDR3 is 16 residues long. The CDR3 bases are TGTGCCAGCAGCCCCGGACTAGCGGGGATCCAAGAGACCCAGTACTTC. This codes for CASSPGLAGIQETQYF.

The chain combines TRBV2 with TRBJ2-2, with no clear D. Trimming removed 10 bases at V and 8 bases at J, with 11 bases between. Germline-derived CDR1 and CDR2 are SNHLY and FYNNEI. This CDR3 region has 11 residues. As DNA, the CDR3 is TGTGCCACTATTAGCTCGGGGGAGCTGTTTTTT. It encodes CATISSGELFF.

The rearrangement joins TRBV6-1 to TRBJ1-5, with unresolved D. There are 14 residues in the CDR3. The germline V and J ends were trimmed by 6 bases and 4 bases, with 13 bases remaining between them. CDR1 is MNHNS, CDR2 SASEGT, per germline. As DNA, the CDR3 is TGTGCCAGCAGCCGGTTTGGGCGGAATCAGCCCCAGCATTTT. Protein product: CASSRFGRNQPQHF.

This clonotype was recorded many times. The chain uses TRBV7-9 and TRBJ2-2; TRBD1 agrees at 7 bases. V trimming: 5 bases; J trimming: 6 bases; junction bases outside the gene matches: 6. Per germline, CDR1 SEHNR and CDR2 FQNEAQ (reference sequence). This CDR3 region has 14 residues. The CDR3, as DNA: TGTGCCAGCAGCCATGGGACAGCCCCCGGGGAGCTGTTTTTT. The encoded protein is CASSHGTAPGELFF.

The V gene is TRBV15, the J gene TRBJ2-3, with D perhaps matching TRBD1 (8 bases). Germline V gene sequence: CDR1 LNHNV, CDR2 YYDKDF (reference sequence). CDR3 length: 15 residues. V was cut by 6 bases and J by 4 bases, with 17 bases left in between. CDR3 in DNA: TGTGCCACCAGAGAGGGAGGGACAGGTCCAGATACGCAGTATTTT. Protein sequence: CATREGGTGPDTQYF.

Concerning this clonotype itself: A read error is likely, as this CDR3 ends without the conserved phenylalanine or tryptophan. The limits of the CDR3 on the DNA are not certain, so only TCRdb's listed CDR3 is given. The chain joins TRBV12-3 or TRBV12-4 to TRBJ2-7; the table's D call, TRBD1, was not checked against the DNA. The CDR3 spans 8 residues, counting both ends. The CDR3 sequence: CASILGVS.

This clonotype appeared a few times. V usage is TRBV7-9 and J usage is TRBJ1-1; D unclear. The CDR3 totals 13 residues. CDR1 is SEHNR and CDR2 is FQNEAQ in the germline V gene (reference sequence). The V end lost 6 bases, the J end lost 6 bases, and 14 bases lay between the germline ends. CDR3 nucleotides: TGTGCCAGCAGGCCTAGGCGAGAATCTGAAGCTTTCTTT. Protein: CASRPRRESEAFF.

The chain has TRBV14 and TRBJ1-2; the D is unclear. Trimming took off 8 bases at V and 0 bases at J, with 13 bases between the two ends. The CDR3 extends over 14 amino acids. The germline V gene encodes CDR1 SGHDN and CDR2 FVKESK. CDR3: CASSPPPANYGYTF. The DNA of the CDR3 is TGTGCCAGCTCACCCCCGCCGGCTAACTATGGCTACACCTTC.

In its sample, this clonotype was seen a few times. The genes are TRBV7-8 and TRBJ1-3; the D gene is possibly TRBD1 (6 bases). Trimming stripped 1 base from V and 5 bases from J, with 12 bases between. Germline lookup yields CDR1 SGHVS and CDR2 FQNEAQ. CDR3 size: 15 residues. The CDR3: CASSLGARGRNTIYF. DNA for the CDR3: TGTGCCAGCAGCTTAGGGGCCAGGGGTAGAAACACCATATATTTT.

This clonotype was seen a handful of times. The CDR3 bases are TGTGCCAGCAGCTTAGGGGCTAGCGGCCGGACCCAGTACTTC. Its translation: CASSLGASGRTQYF. V usage is TRBV11-1 and J usage is TRBJ2-5; 7 bases are shared with TRBD2. With V trimmed by 1 base and J by 7 bases, 6 bases remained unmatched. This CDR3 has 14 amino acids. Germline CDR1 and CDR2: SGHAT and FQDESV (reference sequence).

J is TRBJ2-5 and V is TRBV5-4, with D possibly TRBD2 on 5 matching bases. Per the germline V gene, CDR1 is SGHNT and CDR2 is YYREEE (reference sequence). V was cut by 2 bases and J by 4 bases, with 18 bases left in between. The CDR3 spans 16 residues. The CDR3 loop reads CASSLEGLGLGETQYF. DNA for the CDR3: TGTGCCAGCAGCTTAGAGGGCCTGGGATTGGGAGAGACCCAGTACTTC.

The V call is TRBV5-1, the J call TRBJ2-2; D is unresolved. The CDR3 runs to 13 residues. Germline V gives CDR1 SGHRS, CDR2 YFSETQ. V lost 5 bases and J lost 0, with 5 bases in between. CDR3 DNA: TGCGCCAGCAGACTAACGAACACCGGGGAGCTGTTTTTT. It specifies CASRLTNTGELFF.

This chain connects TRBV6-6 to TRBJ1-4; D gene uncertain. CDR3 length equals 13 residues. The V gene's germline CDR1 is MNHNY and CDR2 SVGAGI (reference sequence). Trimming removed 8 bases at V and 3 bases at J, with 10 bases between. CDR3 protein: CASGPESNEKLFF. CDR3 coding DNA: TGTGCCAGCGGGCCGGAGTCTAATGAAAAACTGTTTTTT.

In regard to this clonotype: Its ends do not fully match the called genes, so a read error is possible. This chain joins TRBV7-2 and TRBJ2-2; D is undetermined. CDR1 is SGHTA and CDR2 is FQGNSA in the germline V gene. This CDR3 has 10 amino acids. The CDR3 DNA is TGCGCCAGCAGCCAAGTGGAGCTGTTTTTT. Translation gives CASSQVELFF.

This clonotype was observed a handful of times. V and J are TRBV9 and TRBJ1-1; TRBD1 agrees at 7 bases. CDR3 length: 16 amino acids. CDR1 and CDR2 (germline): SGDLS, YYNGEE. The V segment lost 0 bases and the J segment 1 base; nucleotides outside the gene matches: 6. The DNA for the CDR3 is TGTGCCAGCAGCGTAGTTGAGGGACAGTGGAACACTGAAGCTTTCTTT. This sequence encodes CASSVVEGQWNTEAFF.

As for this clonotype: The junction departs from germline at one end; a sequencing error may be responsible. This sequence joins TRBV7-3 and TRBJ2-7; 12 positions agree with TRBD1. This CDR3 region has 14 residues. Germline V gives CDR1 SGHTA, CDR2 FQGTGA. The CDR3 nucleotides read TGTGCCGGCAGCTCGGGACAGGGGGCTTACGAGCAGTACTTC. Its protein product is CAGSSGQGAYEQYF.

The chain joins TRBV10-3 to TRBJ2-2; D not certain. V gave up 3 bases and J gave up 4 bases, with 9 bases separating them. Germline lookup yields CDR1 ENHRY and CDR2 SYGVKD. This CDR3 spans 14 amino acids. The CDR3 region is CAISDSYATGELFF. Here the CDR3 DNA reads TGTGCCATCAGTGACAGTTACGCCACCGGGGAGCTGTTTTTT.

The chain employs TRBV2 and TRBJ1-2, with 11 bases aligning to TRBD1. The junction had 7 bases not matched to a gene; V was cut back by 6 bases and J by 4 bases. CDR1 is SNHLY and CDR2 is FYNNEI in the germline V gene. This CDR3 contains 15 residues. CDR3 residues: CASSRGTGGTYGYTF. The CDR3 DNA follows: TGTGCCAGCAGCCGAGGGACAGGGGGGACCTATGGCTACACCTTC.

The chain couples TRBV12-3 or TRBV12-4 to TRBJ1-5, with D tentatively TRBD1 (6 bases). The CDR3 runs 16 residues. The V gene lost 3 bases and the J gene lost 0 bases, with 12 bases spanning the gap. The CDR3 spells CASSFAGEDSNQPQHF. The DNA for the CDR3 is TGTGCCAGCAGTTTCGCAGGGGAGGATAGCAATCAGCCCCAGCATTTT.

V and J are TRBV24-1 and TRBJ1-2; 7 bases fit TRBD1. Germline V gene data show CDR1 as KGHDR and CDR2 as SFDVKD. CDR3 size: 13 residues. This chain's CDR3 is CAYGTVKNHGYTF. CDR3 bases: TGTGCTTATGGGACAGTGAAAAACCATGGCTACACCTTC.

The chain joins TRBV15 to TRBJ1-2; D may be TRBD1 (6 bases). This CDR3 comprises 14 residues. Looked up from germline, CDR1 is LNHNV and CDR2 is YYDKDF (reference sequence). V lost 3 bases and J lost 4, with 12 bases in between. The DNA of the CDR3 is TGTGCCACCAGCAGTAACAGGGAGGGCTATGGCTACACCTTC. The encoded protein is CATSSNREGYGYTF.

This rearrangement joins TRBV12-3 or TRBV12-4 to TRBJ2-2; D unclear. The CDR3 loop spans 15 amino acids. Between the trimmed V and J ends, which lost 6 bases and 11 bases, there was a span of 22 bases. CDR3 in DNA: TGTGCCAGCAGCCAAGGGCGGCAGAACTACGGCGAGCTGTTTTTT. Its translation is CASSQGRQNYGELFF.

V is TRBV29-1 and J is TRBJ2-2; 7 nucleotides match TRBD2. CDR1 SQVTM and CDR2 ANQGSEA come from the germline V gene. The CDR3 has 14 amino acids. V lost 4 bases, J lost 2 bases, and 4 bases stayed unmatched. The CDR3 DNA reads as TGCAGCGTTGTGGCGGGAGTAAACACCGGGGAGCTGTTTTTT. It codes for CSVVAGVNTGELFF.

This chain uses TRBV7-9 with TRBJ2-1; D is undetermined. The CDR3 runs to 13 residues. Trimming cost V 3 bases and J 5 bases, with 8 bases left between them. Germline V CDR1 and CDR2: SEHNR, FQNEAQ (reference sequence). Here the CDR3 reads CASSFIGNNEQFF. In DNA, the CDR3 is TGTGCCAGCAGCTTTATTGGGAACAATGAGCAGTTCTTC.

This sequence joins TRBV20-1 and TRBJ2-7, with 9 bases aligning to TRBD2. V was clipped by 1 base and J by 3 bases; unmatched bases: 4. CDR3 length equals 14 residues. CDR1 and CDR2 (germline): DFQATT, SNEGSKA (reference sequence). CDR3 amino acids: CSARVTSGNYEQYF. The CDR3 coding sequence is TGCAGTGCTAGAGTGACTAGCGGAAACTACGAGCAGTACTTC.

This clonotype was observed a single time. The rearrangement joins TRBV12-3 or TRBV12-4 to TRBJ2-2; D remains ambiguous. V lost 5 bases to trimming and J lost 6 bases, with 10 bases between them. The CDR3 loop spans 13 amino acids. CDR3 residues: CASSPFRAGELFF. CDR3 DNA sequence: TGTGCCAGCAGTCCCTTTCGGGCCGGGGAGCTGTTTTTT.